The source of this T cell receptor beta chain is a study of shared T cell receptors in the human thymus. This CDR3 has 13 residues. V was trimmed by 5 bases and J by 5 bases, leaving 13 bases between them. CDR1 and CDR2 from the germline V gene are SGHTA and FQGNSA. The table came from immunoSEQ multiplex PCR; TCRdb's copy has only in-frame clones and leaves some out. The sample lists roughly 700,000 clones; 88% were seen once. These data also featured in a second study, about human thymus T cells. From that study: Resections were taken during corrective heart surgery, and the thymus tissue came from these.

The J gene is TRBJ2-7, the V gene TRBV7-2; D unclear. This sequence was found in a boy less than two years old with a congenital heart defect. The specimen was thymocytes. The CDR3 nucleotides are TGTGCCAGCAGCCTCAGGTCCCTTGACGAGCAGTACTTC. It codes for CASSLRSLDEQYF.